Described below is a single T cell receptor (beta chain) sequence and its context. The specificity of this receptor is unknown. Qualities for individual bases were not recorded, and no much larger clone is one base off. Trimming at the junction amounts to 0 bases on V and 2 bases on J, and the germline ends lie 13 bases apart. Reading the germline V gene (reference sequence) gives CDR1 SGHNT and CDR2 YYREEE. The cysteine opens and the phenylalanine closes a CDR3 of 16 amino acids. Left in the record is the CDR3 DNA by itself, 48 bases read in frame from the first base. Receptors were amplified or captured by the immunoSEQ multiplex PCR assay. For the multiplex PCR, a mixture combining 60 forward primers for TCR Vbeta segments and 13 reverse primers for TCR Jbeta segments was used. A multiplex PCR assay on genomic DNA amplified the CDR3 region of rearranged TCR beta genes. On the Illumina HiSeq System, the amplified TCR beta libraries were sequenced as 87-base-pair reads. In the original analysis: A later analysis tallied around 80 million unique TCR beta chains across the 700 or so repertoires, and approximately 11 million of those chains were shared by two or more donors. Raw reads were error-corrected and collapsed into unique sequences by a nearest-neighbor algorithm in which closely related sequences were merged to remove PCR and sequencing errors. CDR3 sequences were aligned to IMGT reference sequences to assign V, D and J gene segments. For a sequence to be retained, at least a six-nucleotide match to both a V gene segment and a J gene segment was required. A rearrangement was called productive if the CDR3 had no stop codons and remained in frame with V and J, and every other rearrangement was called non-productive. CDR3 was defined according to IMGT convention as the region running from the second conserved V-encoded cysteine to the conserved J-encoded phenylalanine. In an earlier analysis of roughly 580 of the donors, sequences lacking an unambiguous match to a single V gene segment were excluded. In an earlier analysis of a few hundred of the donors, V segments were called functional above 56.7% productive rearrangements and were called segregating when the between-donor standard deviation exceeded 5%. To diagnose cytomegalovirus status from the catalog of TCR beta chain sequences, a statistical classification framework was built. V and J gene assignment, in a later analysis, came from comparing TCR nucleotide sequences with IMGT/GENE-DB human TR gene sequences. The TCRdist pipeline was used in a later analysis to assign CDR3 sequences and most-parsimonious VDJ recombination scenarios. In a later analysis, every TCR beta chain was defined by the combination of its CDR3 amino acid sequence and its V-gene family, and reads without a unique V-gene family were dropped. As a way to deal with suspected cross-contamination and a sequencing artifact, a later analysis dropped 500 to 700 nucleotide sequences that were highly shared and had low generation probability. In a later analysis, a clonal expansion index for each public chain was calculated from normalized within-repertoire ranks of inferred template counts. In a later analysis, generation probabilities were computed with a VDJ recombination model fitted to out-of-frame rearrangements, and the resulting probabilities were checked against IGoR. A later analysis scored TCR-TCR, TCR-HLA and TCR-CMV co-occurrence with hypergeometric tests, applying a repertoire-size bias correction to TCR pairs. In a later analysis, false discovery rates were estimated by permuting HLA or CMV assignments 20 times. In a later analysis, co-occurring TCRs were grouped using DBSCAN, and TCRdist sequence similarity was added for clustering within HLA-allele-positive subsets. For co-occurrence clustering, repertoires with fewer than 30,000 or more than 120,000 public chains were excluded, along with five repertoires with anomalous nucleotide sharing. TCRdb took this table from immuneACCESS and kept in-frame rearrangements with V and J called. Such tables lack part of the clones; where checked against another copy, unresolved V genes explain under half of the gap, and the rest is unexplained. V and J calls plus clone size are reproduced from that table; the DNA served to infer D and trimming. Across this sample there are under 250,000 clones, with around four fifths seen only once. The ten largest account for 3.8% of the sample.

This sample was included in a study of cytomegalovirus exposure and HLA in healthy donors (TCRdb year 2017). At the level of the whole study: In an earlier analysis of about 560 of the donors, 250 to 350 Gb of sequence data and 90 million to 120 million unique TCR beta sequences from roughly 190 million T cells were reported. An early release covering over 500 HLA-typed donors comprised approximately 290 gigabases of sequencing data and about 90 million unique TCR sequences. The genetic ancestry cluster associated with self-reported Caucasian donors included approximately 85% of the roughly 410 genotyped donors. The aim of the study was to test whether cataloging public T cell receptors could identify signatures of past pathogen exposure. Using immunosequencing, the study profiled T cell repertoires from some 670 subjects and related those repertoires to cytomegalovirus serostatus. A separate validation cohort of 90 to 150 different subjects was used in addition to the roughly 670-subject first cohort. To predict cytomegalovirus infection status, the study brought together high-throughput TCR immunosequencing, statistical association of individual TCRs with disease status, and machine learning. To study patterns of TCR occurrence, a later analysis re-analyzed previously published TCR beta repertoires from hundreds of donors and added high-resolution HLA genotyping. The later analysis used no new phenotypic data to find candidate immune exposures, relying instead on TCR beta sequences and their occurrence across donors. An earlier analysis of roughly 580 of the donors used high-throughput TCR beta sequencing to judge whether each TCR beta V gene segment behaved as functional or pseudogenic. Donor age, sex, ethnicity and CMV serostatus were collected together with the repertoire data. In a later genetic analysis, genome-wide SNP genotypes for about three fifths of the roughly 670 donors were used, and that subset was treated as a discovery cohort. All discovery cohort repertoires had been generated on a single sequencing platform. Class I and class II HLA loci were covered by the typing at four-digit resolution. Typing coverage varied by locus: roughly 629-630 donors for A, B, C, DRB1 and DQB1; approximately 500 for DQA1; around 610 for DPA1; around 450 for DPB1. A handful of DR-DQ haplotypes were handled as single units for association and clustering because linkage in the cohort was strong. On average, approximately 250,000 unique TCR beta nucleotide sequences were sequenced per donor among several hundred genotyped donors of the cohort, with roughly a sixth of those sequences being non-productive. What the authors observed across the whole study: Three of the identified cytomegalovirus-associated TCR beta chains were confirmed in vitro to be specific for cytomegalovirus antigens. In an earlier analysis of 587 of the donors, most TCR beta V segments appeared in productive rearrangements about 87% or about 30% of the time, broadly matching IMGT annotations. The authors suggested that the approach could potentially be extended to other disease states and immunological phenotypes. The presence/absence analyses assumed that sequencing depth was roughly uniform across donors, and that assumption may not be true. Correlated functional status among segregating V segments might reflect linkage disequilibrium, but an unknown experimental factor could not be ruled out. Most TCR sequences were observed very rarely across donors, whereas some public TCRs were present in many individuals. A total of about 180 TCR beta chains were listed by the study as associated with cytomegalovirus. Immune exposure information for the cohort was limited to CMV serostatus. Some IMGT-functional V segments, including TRBV6-2 and TRBV6-3, could not be distinguished by the 87-base-pair reads and were therefore excluded. A later analysis reported that several top co-occurrence clusters appeared linked to parvovirus B19, influenza, CMV and Epstein-Barr virus. According to a later analysis, most CMV-associated TCR beta chains appeared to be HLA-restricted, and the HLA associations seemed to be driven largely by CMV exposure. In a later analysis, around 17,000 TCR beta sequences were associated with specific HLA alleles at a false discovery rate of 0.05. When HLA alleles, especially DR and DQ, strongly co-occurred, TCR associations were difficult to assign to individual alleles. A further reported finding was that TCR beta sequences accurately predicted the HLA-A and HLA-B alleles for most subjects in the first cohort. According to a later genetic analysis, donors in an Asian-associated ancestry cluster had fewer N-insertions in productive TCRs than the approximately 700-donor mean. In a later analysis, TCR association rates were found to vary across HLA loci, with the most associated TCRs seen for DRB1 alleles and the fewest for HLA-C alleles. V-gene and J-gene trimming of TCR beta chains was associated with a missense DCLRE1C variant in a later genetic analysis, and the association was replicated in an independent cohort. Because counts were too low, about 15 rarely observed V segments, including chromosome 9 orphons, were left out of the earlier analysis of about 500 of the donors. The classifier was reported to diagnose cytomegalovirus status with high specificity and sensitivity in both the original and validation cohorts. In a later analysis, HLA-associated TCR beta chains were found to be more clonally expanded and to have lower generation probabilities than equally common non-associated chains. The sequencing pipeline was judged likely to have produced a cluster of highly shared sequence variants as a technical artifact. HLA typing was unavailable for some donors at each locus, so association tests used only the typed subset. The cohort was sequenced for TCR beta chains only, and without alpha or paired-chain data the features that could be detected were limited.

In total, 500 to 700 healthy bone marrow donors made up the cohort. At the time of sampling, every cohort member was nominally healthy, though immune exposures that went unrecorded were likely present. The donor tested CMV seronegative and was one of the 352 seronegative cohort members. A peripheral blood sample was provided by each donor, and peripheral blood mononuclear cells were used for TCR beta sequencing. The Qiagen DNeasy Blood Extraction Kit was used to extract genomic DNA from the blood cell samples. Rearrangement joined TRBV5-4 to TRBJ2-3, with TRBD2 tentatively as D gene (6 bases match). Sequenced: PBMCs. This clonotype originated in a male donor in good health and CMV-seronegative. The CDR3 here reads CASSLAGVAVTDTQYF. The base sequence is TGTGCCAGCAGCTTGGCGGGAGTAGCGGTCACAGATACGCAGTATTTT.